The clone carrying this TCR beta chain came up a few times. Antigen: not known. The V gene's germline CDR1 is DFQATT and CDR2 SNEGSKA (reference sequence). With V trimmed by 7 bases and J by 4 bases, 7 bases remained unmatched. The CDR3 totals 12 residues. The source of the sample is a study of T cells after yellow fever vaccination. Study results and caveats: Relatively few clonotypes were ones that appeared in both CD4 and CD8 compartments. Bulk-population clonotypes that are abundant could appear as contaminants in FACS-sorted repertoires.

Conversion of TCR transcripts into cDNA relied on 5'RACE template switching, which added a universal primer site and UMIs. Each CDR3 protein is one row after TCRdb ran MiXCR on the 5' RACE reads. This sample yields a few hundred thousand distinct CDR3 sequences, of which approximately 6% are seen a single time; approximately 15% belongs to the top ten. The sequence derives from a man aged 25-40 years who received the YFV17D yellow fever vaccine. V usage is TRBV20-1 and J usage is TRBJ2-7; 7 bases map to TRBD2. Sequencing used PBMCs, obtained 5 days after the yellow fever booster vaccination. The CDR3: CSGGGAGYEQYF. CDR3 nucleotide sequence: TGCAGTGGGGGGGGAGCCGGGTACGAGCAGTACTTC.